This TCR beta chain was observed in a study of response to subunit inactivated influenza vaccine. The germline V gene encodes CDR1 LGHNA and CDR2 YSLEER. This CDR3 has 14 amino acids. The ends were cut back, 1 base at V and 4 bases at J, with 10 bases in the middle. This clonotype showed up many times. TCRdb analysed the RT-PCR reads with MiXCR anew, one entry per CDR3 protein. Altogether about 540,000 distinct CDR3 sequences are present, roughly a quarter being singletons, with the ten largest covering about 2.8%. In addition, the sample was reused for a study of T cells expressing NK-cell markers. In that study: UMI-tagged 5'RACE template switching yielded the TCR beta cDNA. Restricting sorting to alpha-beta TCR T cells was achieved in several experiments by an anti-gamma-delta TCR antibody.

The receptor's source is a middle-aged man who received an inactivated influenza vaccine. The chain links TRBV4-3 to TRBJ1-1; D might be TRBD1 (5 bases). The sequencing here drew on CD4+ T cells sorted from PBMCs, taken roughly 12 days after vaccination. DNA of the CDR3: TGCGCCAGCAGCCAAGTTCGTGGGGCCACTGAAGCTTTCTTT. Amino acids: CASSQVRGATEAFF.